This T cell receptor beta chain was profiled in a study of regulatory T cells in long-lasting Graves disease. iRepertoire HTBI primers and Arm-PCR of CDR3 regions built TCR beta libraries. In TCRdb, the multiplex PCR reads were re-called with MiXCR into one record per CDR3 protein. The data hold roughly 520,000 distinct CDR3 sequences, with 12% observed a single time. As for time point: newly diagnosed GD, antithyroid drugs for less than 3 months. Construction of the TCR library relied on RNA isolated from PBMCs. The CDR3 is 12 residues long. The V end lost 5 bases, the J end lost 6 bases, and 11 bases lay between the germline ends. Germline V lookup: CDR1 SNHLY, CDR2 FYNNEI. This clonotype was counted many times. This sample also appeared in a second study, on T cells in Graves' hyperthyroidism and ophthalmopathy. From that second work: Exclusion of a patient resulted from uncontrolled infection, other autoimmune disease, pregnancy or lactation. The study based diagnoses on clinical symptoms, serum thyroxine and TRAb, thyroid ultrasound and orbital computed tomography.

The sequenced sample was peripheral blood mononuclear cells (PBMCs), obtained at new diagnosis, from a patient treated with antithyroid drugs. The V call is TRBV2, the J call TRBJ2-7; D uncertain. This receptor was identified in a woman aged 25 to 39 with Graves disease. The CDR3 DNA is TGTGCCAGCAGTTTCACAGAGACCGAGCAGTACTTC. It translates to CASSFTETEQYF. The variable domain in full, with the rest retrieved from reference TRBV2 and TRBJ2-7, is EPEVTQTPSHQVTQMGQEVILRCVPISNHLYFYWYRQILGQKVEFLVSFYNNEISEKSEIFDDQFSVERPDGSNFTLKIRSTKLEDSAMYFCASSFTETEQYFGPGTRLTVT.